Detailed here is one TCR beta chain. CDR1 and CDR2 (germline): SQVTM, ANQGSEA. V dropped 4 bases and J dropped 2 bases, with 11 bases sitting between them. The CDR3 runs 13 residues. The entry originates in a study of cytotoxic CD8 clonotypes in ibrutinib-treated CLL. Produced via immunoSEQ multiplex PCR; TCRdb's table is partial and in-frame only. The sample has 190,000 or so clones, approximately 72% seen once. The specimen was PBMCs, collected after 24 months of ibrutinib treatment. This sequence joins TRBV29-1 and TRBJ2-5; a weak D match, TRBD1 (6 bases). The clonotype was recovered from a human donor with chronic lymphocytic leukemia. DNA of the CDR3: TGCAGCGTTGGAGGACAGTTACAAGAGACCCAGTACTTC. As protein: CSVGGQLQETQYF.